The present T cell receptor beta chain was sequenced within a study of T cells in Graves' hyperthyroidism and ophthalmopathy. Overall study: Sampling of peripheral blood happened at initial diagnosis, prior to any treatment.

Germline CDR1 reads KGHDR; CDR2 reads SFDVKD. V was clipped by 8 bases and J by 6 bases; unmatched bases: 17. The CDR3 consists of 17 residues. Whole-study findings and limits: Median prediction lead before ophthalmopathy onset was about 6.7 months with the model.

In the case of this clonotype: No antigen is known for it.

It was RNA transcripts that yielded the amplified TCR beta CDR3 regions. An initial round of RT-PCR targeting the TCR CDR3 relied on the HTBI primer set. Each CDR3 protein is one row after TCRdb ran MiXCR on the multiplex PCR reads. This table holds hundreds of thousands of distinct CDR3 sequences, 14% found once. Material: blood. The TCR originated in a woman between 18 and 29 years old with Graves' hyperthyroidism. The rearrangement joins TRBV24-1 to TRBJ2-1; 8 positions match TRBD2. CDR3 in DNA: TGTGCCACCATGAGAAATAGGAGCGGGAGAGGGGGCAATGAGCAGTTCTTC. Protein product: CATMRNRSGRGGNEQFF.